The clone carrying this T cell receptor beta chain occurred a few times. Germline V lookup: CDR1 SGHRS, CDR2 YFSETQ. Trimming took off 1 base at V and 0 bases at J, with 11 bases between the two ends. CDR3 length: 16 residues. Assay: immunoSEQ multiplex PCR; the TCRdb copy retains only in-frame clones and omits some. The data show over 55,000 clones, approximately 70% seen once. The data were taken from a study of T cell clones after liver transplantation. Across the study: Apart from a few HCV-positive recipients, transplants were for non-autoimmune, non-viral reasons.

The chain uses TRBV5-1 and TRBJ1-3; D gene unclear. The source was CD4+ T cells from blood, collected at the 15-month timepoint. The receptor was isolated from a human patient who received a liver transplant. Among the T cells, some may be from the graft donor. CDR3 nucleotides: TGCGCCAGCAGCTTGCAGTTAACGAGCTCTGGAAACACCATATATTTT. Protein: CASSLQLTSSGNTIYF.